This TCR beta chain was recorded in a study of blood T cell repertoires in COVID-19. Study context: COVID-19 samples collected from the United States, Italy and Spain covered acute and convalescent phases. PBMCs, B-cell-depleted T cells, or T cells provided the cDNA or gDNA that made up the material.

The CDR3 has 16 amino acids. With V trimmed by 2 bases and J by 6 bases, 10 bases remained unmatched. Germline assignment: CDR1 LNHDA and CDR2 SQIVND (reference sequence). In the authors' methods: Amplified reference gene primers provided the basis for estimating nucleated cell counts. Some clones are missing from TCRdb's copy, which holds only in-frame ones; the method was immunoSEQ multiplex PCR. The V and J calls and clone size were taken over from that table, and D and trimming were inferred from the DNA. The sample lists about 220,000 clones, more than 70% occurring once. This clone was seen only a few times.

The receptor was derived from a woman older than 75 with acute or convalescent COVID-19. Sequencing was performed on peripheral blood. The chain has TRBV19 and TRBJ2-7, with 10 bases fitting TRBD2. CDR3: CASSIKRASGRGEQYF. The CDR3 region has the DNA TGTGCCAGTAGTATAAAGCGCGCTAGCGGGAGAGGCGAGCAGTACTTC.